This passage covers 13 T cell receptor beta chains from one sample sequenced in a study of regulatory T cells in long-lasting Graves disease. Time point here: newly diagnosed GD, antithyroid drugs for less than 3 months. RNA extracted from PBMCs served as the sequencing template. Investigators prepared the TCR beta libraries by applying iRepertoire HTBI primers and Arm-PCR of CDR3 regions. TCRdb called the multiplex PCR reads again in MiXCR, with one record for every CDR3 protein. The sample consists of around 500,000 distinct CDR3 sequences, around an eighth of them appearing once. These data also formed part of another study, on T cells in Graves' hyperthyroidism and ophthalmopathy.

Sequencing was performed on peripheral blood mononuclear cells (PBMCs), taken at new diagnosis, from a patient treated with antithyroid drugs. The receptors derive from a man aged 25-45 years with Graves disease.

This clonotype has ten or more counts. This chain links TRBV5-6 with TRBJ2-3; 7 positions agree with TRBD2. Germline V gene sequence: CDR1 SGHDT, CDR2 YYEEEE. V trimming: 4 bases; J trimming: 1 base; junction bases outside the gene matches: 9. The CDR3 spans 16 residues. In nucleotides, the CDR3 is TGTGCCAGCAGCGCGGGACTACTGGGGGGCACAGATACGCAGTATTTT. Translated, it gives CASSAGLLGGTDTQYF.

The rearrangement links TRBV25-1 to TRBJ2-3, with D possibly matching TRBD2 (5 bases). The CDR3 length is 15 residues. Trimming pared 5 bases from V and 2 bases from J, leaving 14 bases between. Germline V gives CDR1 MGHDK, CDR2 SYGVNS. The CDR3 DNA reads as TGTGCCAGCAGTAAGAGCGGTACTCACACAGATACGCAGTATTTT. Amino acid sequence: CASSKSGTHTDTQYF.

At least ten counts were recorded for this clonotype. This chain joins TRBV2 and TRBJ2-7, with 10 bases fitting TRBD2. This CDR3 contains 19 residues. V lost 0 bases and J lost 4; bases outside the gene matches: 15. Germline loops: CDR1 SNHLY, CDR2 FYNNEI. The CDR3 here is CASSEALRRASGSGYEQYF. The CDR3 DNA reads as TGTGCCAGCAGTGAAGCGCTTCGGAGGGCTAGCGGGAGTGGATACGAGCAGTACTTC.

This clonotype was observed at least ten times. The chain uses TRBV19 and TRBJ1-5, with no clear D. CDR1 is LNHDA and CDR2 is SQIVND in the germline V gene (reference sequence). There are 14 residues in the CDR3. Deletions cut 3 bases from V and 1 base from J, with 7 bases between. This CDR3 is CASSIAGSNQPQHF. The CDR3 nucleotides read TGTGCCAGTAGTATCGCCGGGAGCAATCAGCCCCAGCATTTT. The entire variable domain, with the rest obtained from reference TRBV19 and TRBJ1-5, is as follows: DGGITQSPKYLFRKEGQNVTLSCEQNLNHDAMYWYRQDPGQGLRLIYYSQIVNDFQKGDIAEGYSVSREKKESFPLTVTSAQKNPTAFYLCASSIAGSNQPQHFGDGTRLSIL.

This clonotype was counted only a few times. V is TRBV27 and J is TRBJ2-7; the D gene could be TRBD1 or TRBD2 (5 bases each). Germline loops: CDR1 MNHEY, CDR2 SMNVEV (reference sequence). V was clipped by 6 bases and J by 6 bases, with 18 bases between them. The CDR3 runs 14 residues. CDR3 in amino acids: CASRLRGGQGEQYF. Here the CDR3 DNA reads TGTGCCAGCAGGTTACGAGGAGGACAAGGCGAGCAGTACTTC.

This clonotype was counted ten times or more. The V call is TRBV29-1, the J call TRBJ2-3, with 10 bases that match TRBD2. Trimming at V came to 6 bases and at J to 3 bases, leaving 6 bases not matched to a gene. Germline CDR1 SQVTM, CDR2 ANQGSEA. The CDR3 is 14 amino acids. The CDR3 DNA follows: TGCAGCGTGGGGCTAGCGGGAGTTACAGATACGCAGTATTTT. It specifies CSVGLAGVTDTQYF.

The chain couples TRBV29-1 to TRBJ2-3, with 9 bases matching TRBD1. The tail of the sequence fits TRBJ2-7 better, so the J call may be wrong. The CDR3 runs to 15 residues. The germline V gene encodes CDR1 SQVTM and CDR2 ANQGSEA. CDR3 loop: CSVRTGVGGQYEQYF. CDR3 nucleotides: TGCAGCGTTCGGACAGGGGTCGGGGGACAGTACGAGCAGTACTTC.

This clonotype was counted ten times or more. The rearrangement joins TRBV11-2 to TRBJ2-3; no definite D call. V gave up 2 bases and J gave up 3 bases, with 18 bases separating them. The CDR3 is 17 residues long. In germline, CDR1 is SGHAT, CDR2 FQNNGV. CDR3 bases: TGTGCCAGCAGCTTACTGTTCCTCCGGGCATATACAGATACGCAGTATTTT. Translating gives CASSLLFLRAYTDTQYF.

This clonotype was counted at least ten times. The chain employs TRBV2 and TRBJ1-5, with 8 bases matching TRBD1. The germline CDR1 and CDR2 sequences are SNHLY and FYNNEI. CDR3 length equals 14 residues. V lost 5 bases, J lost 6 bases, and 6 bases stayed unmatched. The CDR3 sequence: CASSRDRGSQPQHF. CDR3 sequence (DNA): TGTGCCAGCAGTCGCGACAGGGGAAGTCAGCCCCAGCATTTT.

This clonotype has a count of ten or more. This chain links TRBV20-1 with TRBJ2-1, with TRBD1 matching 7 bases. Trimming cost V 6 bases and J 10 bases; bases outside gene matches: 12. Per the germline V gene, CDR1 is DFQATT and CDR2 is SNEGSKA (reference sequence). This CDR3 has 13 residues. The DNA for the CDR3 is TGCAGTGCCCATCCGCGACAGGGCAGGGAGCAGTTCTTC. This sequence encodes CSAHPRQGREQFF.

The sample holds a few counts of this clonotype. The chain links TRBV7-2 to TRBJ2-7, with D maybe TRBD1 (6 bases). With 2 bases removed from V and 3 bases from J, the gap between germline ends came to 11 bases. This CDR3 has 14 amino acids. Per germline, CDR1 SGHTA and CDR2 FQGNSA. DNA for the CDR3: TGTGCCAGCAGCTTAAGAAAAGGGGGCTACGAGCAGTACTTC. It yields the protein CASSLRKGGYEQYF. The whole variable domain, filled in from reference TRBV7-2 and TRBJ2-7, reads GAGVSQSPSNKVTEKGKDVELRCDPISGHTALYWYRQSLGQGLEFLIYFQGNSAPDKSGLPSDRFSAERTGGSVSTLTIQRTQQEDSAVYLCASSLRKGGYEQYFGPGTRLTVT.

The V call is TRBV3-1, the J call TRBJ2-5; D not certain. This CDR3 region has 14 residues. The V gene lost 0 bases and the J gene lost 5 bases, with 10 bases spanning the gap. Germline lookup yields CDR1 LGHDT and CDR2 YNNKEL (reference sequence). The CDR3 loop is CASSQDLGSETQYF. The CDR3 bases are TGTGCCAGCAGCCAAGATCTAGGGTCGGAGACCCAGTACTTC.

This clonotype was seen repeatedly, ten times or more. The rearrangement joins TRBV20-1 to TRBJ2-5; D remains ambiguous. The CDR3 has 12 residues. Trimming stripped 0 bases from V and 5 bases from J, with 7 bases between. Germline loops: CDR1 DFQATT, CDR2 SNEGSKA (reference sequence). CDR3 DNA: TGCAGTGCTAGAGAAGGGTTTGAGACCCAGTACTTC. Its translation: CSAREGFETQYF.